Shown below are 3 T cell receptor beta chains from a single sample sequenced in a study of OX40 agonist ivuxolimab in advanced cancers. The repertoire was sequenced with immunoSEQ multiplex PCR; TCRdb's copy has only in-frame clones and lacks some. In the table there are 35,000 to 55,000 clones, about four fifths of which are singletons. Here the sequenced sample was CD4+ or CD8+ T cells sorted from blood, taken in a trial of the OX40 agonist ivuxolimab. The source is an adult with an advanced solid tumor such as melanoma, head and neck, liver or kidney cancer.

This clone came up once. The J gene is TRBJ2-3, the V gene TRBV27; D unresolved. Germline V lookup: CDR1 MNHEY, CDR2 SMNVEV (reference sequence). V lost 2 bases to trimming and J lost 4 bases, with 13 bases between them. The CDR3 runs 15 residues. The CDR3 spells CASSLRRSLADTQYF. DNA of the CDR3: TGTGCCAGCAGTTTAAGGCGCAGTCTCGCAGATACGCAGTATTTT.

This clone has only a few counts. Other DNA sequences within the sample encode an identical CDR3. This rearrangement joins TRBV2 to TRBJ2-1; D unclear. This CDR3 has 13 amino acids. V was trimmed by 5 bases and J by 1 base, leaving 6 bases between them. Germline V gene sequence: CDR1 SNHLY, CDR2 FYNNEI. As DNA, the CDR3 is TGTGCCAGCAGTAGTGAGTCCTACAATGAGCAGTTCTTC. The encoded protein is CASSSESYNEQFF.

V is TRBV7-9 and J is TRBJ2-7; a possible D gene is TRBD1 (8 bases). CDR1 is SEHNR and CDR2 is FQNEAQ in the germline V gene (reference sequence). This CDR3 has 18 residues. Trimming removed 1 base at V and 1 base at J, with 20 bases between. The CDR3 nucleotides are TGTGCCAGCAGCTTAGGGGGCCAACAGGGGGGGAGGTCCTACGAGCAGTACTTC. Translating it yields CASSLGGQQGGRSYEQYF. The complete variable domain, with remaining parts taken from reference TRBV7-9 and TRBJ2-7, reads DTGVSQNPRHKITKRGQNVTFRCDPISEHNRLYWYRQTLGQGPEFLTYFQNEAQLEKSRLLSDRFSAERPKGSFSTLEIQRTEQGDSAMYLCASSLGGQQGGRSYEQYFGPGTRLTVT.